The T cell receptor (beta chain) described here comes from a study of T cell changes during pregnancy in multiple sclerosis. Sequencing was performed with immunoSEQ multiplex PCR; in TCRdb, only in-frame clones are kept and a portion is missing. In the table there are some 48,000 clones, around 91% of which are singletons. A few counts support this clone. This sequence was found in a female donor with multiple sclerosis, enrolled in a pregnancy study. The sequencing here drew on CD8+ T cells from peripheral blood mononuclear cells, taken in the second trimester of pregnancy.

The CDR3 spells CASSLGGGPQPQHF. The CDR3 region has the DNA TGTGCCAGCAGCTTAGGAGGGGGCCCTCAGCCCCAGCATTTT. This chain links TRBV13 with TRBJ1-5, with 7 bases matching TRBD1. J gave up 6 bases and V 0 bases, and 2 bases lay outside the gene matches. CDR3 size: 14 residues. Germline CDR1 and CDR2: PRHDT and FYEKMQ (reference sequence).